The entry below gives a single TCR beta chain sequence along with its context. The sample carries other DNA sequences with the same CDR3. The sample comes from a study of blood T cell repertoires in COVID-19. In the study overall: The United States, Italy and Spain supplied acute and convalescent COVID-19 samples.

Unmatched junction bases numbered 5, after V lost 3 bases and J lost 2 bases. This CDR3 is 15 amino acids long. Germline CDR1 LGHDT, CDR2 YNNKEL (reference sequence). Using immunoSEQ multiplex PCR, the repertoire was profiled, and TCRdb retains in-frame clones only, with some absent. There are around 250,000 clones in the sample; roughly 88% occur only once, and 2.2% lies in the top ten. The V and J genes are TRBV3-1 (or the pseudogene TRBV3-2) and TRBJ2-3; 7 bases map to TRBD2. The specimen sequenced was peripheral blood. This TCR was recovered from a man aged 30-40 years who had recovered from COVID-19. CDR3 in DNA: TGTGCCAGCAGCCAGGTGGCGGGGGTCACAGATACGCAGTATTTT. Protein sequence: CASSQVAGVTDTQYF.